The following is a T cell receptor beta chain sequence with its context. These data are taken from a study of cytomegalovirus exposure and HLA in healthy donors. Assay: immunoSEQ multiplex PCR; the TCRdb copy retains only in-frame clones and omits some. The sample gives roughly 130,000 clones, about 90% of which show up once; 2.5% to 3.5% is in the top ten. Trimming cost V 2 bases and J 0 bases, with 13 bases left between them. CDR3 length: 16 amino acids. The V gene's germline CDR1 is SGHKS and CDR2 YYEKEE (reference sequence). Sequenced: PBMCs. The sequence came from a man younger than 30 in good health and CMV-seronegative. V is TRBV5-5 and J is TRBJ2-3, with D maybe TRBD2 (6 bases). CDR3 DNA: TGTGCCAGCAGCTTCCGGGACTCAACTAGCACAGATACGCAGTATTTT. Translation gives CASSFRDSTSTDTQYF.